The 15 T cell receptor beta chains below all came from one sample that was sequenced in a study of shared clonotypes between healthy human individuals. The assay was immunoSEQ multiplex PCR, and TCRdb's table has in-frame clones only and misses some. Here the sample spans about 960,000 clones, more than 75% being singletons. The source material was memory CD4+ T cells sorted from blood. Subset: CD45RA-negative fraction. The source of these receptors is a man aged 18 to 29 in good health.

V usage is TRBV2 and J usage is TRBJ1-3, with a possible D match to TRBD1 (6 bases). The germline V gene has CDR1 SNHLY and CDR2 FYNNEI. The CDR3 covers 15 residues. V was cut by 5 bases and J by 1 base, with 12 bases left in between. The CDR3 coding sequence is TGTGCCAGCAGTAATGACAGGCCTTCTGGAAACACCATATATTTT. Residues: CASSNDRPSGNTIYF.

This clone was seen a handful of times. The rearrangement links TRBV30 to TRBJ2-1, with unresolved D. The CDR3 contains 13 residues. V lost 5 bases, J lost 9 bases, and 17 bases lay in between. The V gene's germline CDR1 is GTSNPN and CDR2 SVGIG (reference sequence). Here the CDR3 DNA reads TGTGCCTGGGGGGTCGCCGGACGGAGTGAGCAGTTCTTC. Translating it yields CAWGVAGRSEQFF.

This clone was observed a handful of times. This sequence joins TRBV29-1 and TRBJ1-5; D may be TRBD1 (5 bases). The V and J ends lost 4 bases and 11 bases respectively, with 12 bases between them. CDR3 length: 11 residues. The germline gives CDR1 SQVTM, CDR2 ANQGSEA. CDR3 sequence: CSVGLGEAQHF. In DNA form, the CDR3 reads TGCAGCGTTGGCCTGGGGGAGGCCCAGCATTTT.

The CDR3 is CATKLGSEAFF. The CDR3 nucleotides are TGTGCCACGAAGCTGGGCAGTGAAGCTTTCTTT. This chain uses TRBV28 with TRBJ1-1, with no clear D. The CDR3 loop spans 11 amino acids. V was cut by 10 bases and J by 7 bases, with 13 bases left in between. The germline gives CDR1 MDHEN, CDR2 SYDVKM.

J is TRBJ1-6 and V is TRBV4-1; no clear D. The CDR3 runs to 16 residues. Germline assignment: CDR1 MGHRA and CDR2 YSYEKL. The V end was cut by 1 base, the J end by 0 bases, with 7 bases between. This CDR3 reads CASSQAIFSYNSPLHF. DNA of the CDR3: TGCGCCAGCAGCCAAGCGATTTTCTCCTATAATTCACCCCTCCACTTT.

J is TRBJ2-3 and V is TRBV7-4, with D possibly matching TRBD2 (6 bases). From germline, CDR1 is SGHVT and CDR2 SQSDAQ. The ends were cut back, 4 bases at V and 0 bases at J, with 17 bases in the middle. The CDR3 contains 17 residues. CDR3 coding DNA: TGTGCCAGCAGCTCCTCCCTGCCCAGCGGGAGCACAGATACGCAGTATTTT. It encodes CASSSSLPSGSTDTQYF.

V usage is TRBV5-1 and J usage is TRBJ1-1, with a tentative D call TRBD1 (5 bases). This CDR3 contains 14 residues. The germline CDR1 and CDR2 sequences are SGHRS and YFSETQ. V lost 7 bases, J lost 1 base, and 14 bases lay in between. The CDR3 DNA sequence: TGCGCCAGCCGGGCCGGGGCTACGAACACTGAAGCTTTCTTT. This sequence encodes CASRAGATNTEAFF.

CDR3 loop: CAWSDRGLGEKLFF. In nucleotides, the CDR3 is TGTGCCTGGAGCGACAGGGGGCTTGGAGAAAAACTGTTTTTT. The V and J genes are TRBV30 and TRBJ1-4, with 10 positions matching TRBD1. With 3 bases clipped from V and 8 bases from J, the junction kept 6 bases outside the gene matches. The V gene's germline CDR1 is GTSNPN and CDR2 SVGIG (reference sequence). The CDR3 consists of 14 residues.

This CDR3 is CASSRGQQETQYF. The CDR3, as DNA: TGTGCCAGCTCACGCGGACAGCAAGAGACCCAGTACTTC. This chain uses TRBV18 with TRBJ2-5, with D possibly matching TRBD1 (6 bases). This CDR3 has 13 amino acids. V lost 4 bases and J 2 bases, leaving 8 bases between the germline ends. CDR1 KGHSH and CDR2 LQKENI come from the germline V gene. The variable domain in full, with the rest retrieved from reference TRBV18 and TRBJ2-5, is NAGVMQNPRHLVRRRGQEARLRCSPMKGHSHVYWYRQLPEEGLKFMVYLQKENIIDESGMPKERFSAEFPKEGPSILRIQQVVRGDSAAYFCASSRGQQETQYFGPGTRLLVL.

J is TRBJ2-5 and V is TRBV7-8, with D perhaps matching TRBD2 (6 bases). Between the trimmed V and J ends, which lost 1 base and 5 bases, there was a span of 14 bases. Looked up from germline, CDR1 is SGHVS and CDR2 is FQNEAQ. This CDR3 has 15 residues. The CDR3 nucleotides are TGTGCCAGCAGCTTAGACGGGGGAGGTCGGGAGACCCAGTACTTC. Translation: CASSLDGGGRETQYF. Supplemented by reference TRBV7-8 and TRBJ2-5, the full variable domain reads GAGVSQSPRYKVAKRGQDVALRCDPISGHVSLFWYQQALGQGPEFLTYFQNEAQLDKSGLPSDRFFAERPEGSVSTLKIQRTQQEDSAVYLCASSLDGGGRETQYFGPGTRLLVL.

The rearrangement links TRBV7-9 to TRBJ1-2; D gene uncertain. Germline V gene sequence: CDR1 SEHNR, CDR2 FQNEAQ (reference sequence). This CDR3 is built from 14 residues. Trimming left V 0 bases short and J 5 bases short, with 10 bases between. CDR3 sequence reads: CASSLAAGLYGYTF. CDR3 DNA sequence: TGTGCCAGCAGCTTAGCGGCCGGACTGTATGGCTACACCTTC.

This sequence joins TRBV25-1 and TRBJ2-2; D possibly corresponds to TRBD1 (6 bases). Germline V lookup: CDR1 MGHDK, CDR2 SYGVNS. The V and J ends lost 3 bases and 4 bases respectively, with 12 bases between them. This CDR3 spans 15 amino acids. CDR3 residues: CASSEDSVGTGELFF. In nucleotides, the CDR3 is TGTGCCAGCAGTGAGGACAGCGTGGGCACCGGGGAGCTGTTTTTT.

This chain connects TRBV25-1 to TRBJ2-3; perhaps TRBD2 as D (5 bases). Trimming cost V 6 bases and J 0 bases, with 7 bases left between them. The CDR3 contains 13 residues. Germline V gene data show CDR1 as MGHDK and CDR2 as SYGVNS. In DNA, the CDR3 is TGTGCCAGCAGGGACTGGAGCACAGATACGCAGTATTTT. As protein: CASRDWSTDTQYF. Using reference TRBV25-1 and TRBJ2-3 for the parts outside the CDR3, the full variable domain is EADIYQTPRYLVIGTGKKITLECSQTMGHDKMYWYQQDPGMELHLIHYSYGVNSTEKGDLSSESTVSRIRTEHFPLTLESARPSHTSQYLCASRDWSTDTQYFGPGTRLTVL.

The chain employs TRBV27 and TRBJ1-5; D is unclear. The CDR3 consists of 12 residues. V dropped 9 bases and J dropped 9 bases, with 15 bases sitting between them. Per the germline V gene, CDR1 is MNHEY and CDR2 is SMNVEV (reference sequence). Written as DNA, the CDR3 is TGTGCCAGTGTTACCAAAGAGGGGCCCCAGCATTTT. Protein sequence: CASVTKEGPQHF.

The CDR3 DNA follows: TGTGCCAGCAGCCCTAGAGGGGACAATCAGCCCCAGCATTTT. This encodes CASSPRGDNQPQHF. This chain links TRBV6-5 with TRBJ1-5, with D perhaps matching TRBD1 (5 bases). V was shortened by 6 bases and J by 3 bases, with 12 bases between the two germline ends. Germline values: CDR1 MNHEY, CDR2 SVGAGI. This CDR3 comprises 14 residues.